This passage covers 29 T cell receptor beta chains from one sample sequenced in a study of response to subunit inactivated influenza vaccine. In TCRdb, the RT-PCR reads were re-called with MiXCR into one record per CDR3 protein. The data contain some 570,000 distinct CDR3 sequences, roughly 10% of them seen just once; the ten biggest clones take up roughly 11%. Separately, the same data were catalogued under a study of T cells expressing NK-cell markers. That study reports: In generating TCR beta cDNA, 5'RACE template switching with UMIs was used.

The source material was PBMCs from blood, sampled on the day of vaccination. All receptors come from a man aged 45-65 years who received an inactivated influenza vaccine.

This clonotype was observed once. The rearrangement uses TRBV6-1 and TRBJ2-6; D uncertain. There are 17 residues in the CDR3. The germline V and J ends were trimmed by 4 bases and 0 bases, with 13 bases remaining between them. Germline values: CDR1 MNHNS, CDR2 SASEGT. The CDR3 loop reads CASSGLAGPSGANVLTF. The CDR3 DNA sequence: TGTGCCAGCAGTGGTCTGGCAGGCCCCTCTGGGGCCAACGTCCTGACTTTC.

This clonotype was recorded many times. This sequence joins TRBV20-1 and TRBJ1-2; tentative D call: TRBD1 (5 bases). The CDR3 sequence is 14 residues long. Trimming pared 0 bases from V and 8 bases from J, leaving 16 bases between. CDR1 and CDR2 from the germline V gene are DFQATT and SNEGSKA (reference sequence). CDR3 loop: CSARDHRGPQGYTF. CDR3 DNA: TGCAGTGCTAGAGATCATCGGGGCCCCCAGGGCTACACCTTC.

This clonotype was detected only a few times. This chain links TRBV19 with TRBJ2-1; D possibly corresponds to TRBD1 (6 bases). The V end was cut by 6 bases, the J end by 6 bases, with 12 bases between. The germline CDR1 and CDR2 sequences are LNHDA and SQIVND (reference sequence). The CDR3 has 13 amino acids. CDR3 residues: CASRTGYTNEQFF. The CDR3 nucleotides read TGTGCCAGTAGAACAGGGTATACCAATGAGCAGTTCTTC.

The genes are TRBV20-1 and TRBJ2-7; no firm D call. This CDR3 has 13 residues. The ends were cut back, 3 bases at V and 4 bases at J, with 13 bases in the middle. Looked up from germline, CDR1 is DFQATT and CDR2 is SNEGSKA (reference sequence). The CDR3 loop is CSARGWGRYEQYF. CDR3 sequence (DNA): TGCAGTGCTAGGGGCTGGGGAAGGTACGAGCAGTACTTC.

V and J are TRBV7-2 and TRBJ2-7; TRBD2 agrees at 15 bases. This CDR3 has 14 residues. Germline V gene sequence: CDR1 SGHTA, CDR2 FQGNSA. Trimming took 4 bases from V and 5 from J; bases not matched to a gene: 0. In nucleotides, the CDR3 is TGTGCCAGCAGCTGGACTAGCGGGAGGGACGAGCAGTACTTC. It is translated as CASSWTSGRDEQYF. Drawing the rest from reference TRBV7-2 and TRBJ2-7, the complete variable domain is GAGVSQSPSNKVTEKGKDVELRCDPISGHTALYWYRQSLGQGLEFLIYFQGNSAPDKSGLPSDRFSAERTGGSVSTLTIQRTQQEDSAVYLCASSWTSGRDEQYFGPGTRLTVT.

The table lists this clonotype with a few counts. This chain joins TRBV11-2 and TRBJ2-6; 12 nucleotides match TRBD1. CDR1 is SGHAT and CDR2 is FQNNGV in the germline V gene. The CDR3 contains 18 residues. The V gene end was trimmed by 5 bases and the J gene end by 5 bases; junction bases not matched to a gene: 10. CDR3 sequence (DNA): TGTGCCAGCAGCACAACCCGGGACAGGGGGCTATGGGCCAACGTCCTGACTTTC. Its translation is CASSTTRDRGLWANVLTF.

The table lists this clonotype with a few counts. V usage is TRBV4-2 and J usage is TRBJ2-5, with 9 bases lining up with TRBD2. The CDR3 runs 20 residues. The trim removed 0 bases at V and 2 bases at J, leaving 16 bases unmatched. CDR1 is LGHNA and CDR2 is YNFKEQ in the germline V gene. The CDR3 sequence is CASSQEVSSGGRVIQETQYF. The CDR3, as DNA: TGTGCCAGCAGCCAAGAAGTATCCAGCGGGGGGCGCGTCATTCAAGAGACCCAGTACTTC.

The DNA for the CDR3 is TGTGCCAGCAGCTCGGACAGGATCGGCAACGAGCAGTACTTC. This encodes CASSSDRIGNEQYF. The chain has TRBV7-9 and TRBJ2-7; 7 bases agree with TRBD1. V shed 4 bases, J shed 5 bases, and the junction held 8 bases outside the gene matches. Per the germline V gene, CDR1 is SEHNR and CDR2 is FQNEAQ (reference sequence). The CDR3 is 14 amino acids.

The chain has TRBV20-1 and TRBJ2-1; no reliable D call. The CDR3 is made up of 11 amino acids. V was clipped by 4 bases and J by 5 bases, with 6 bases between them. Germline CDR1 and CDR2: DFQATT and SNEGSKA (reference sequence). CDR3 sequence: CSAIRNNEQFF. The CDR3 coding sequence is TGCAGTGCTATCCGTAACAATGAGCAGTTCTTC.

This chain joins TRBV15 and TRBJ2-4, with D unclear. V was clipped by 5 bases and J by 2 bases, with 19 bases between them. The CDR3 has 17 amino acids. The germline CDR1 and CDR2 sequences are LNHNV and YYDKDF (reference sequence). The CDR3 here is CATSVSNPLGTKNIQYF. In DNA, the CDR3 is TGTGCCACCAGCGTCTCGAATCCCCTAGGGACCAAAAACATTCAGTACTTC.

The chain links TRBV6-2 or TRBV6-3 to TRBJ2-7; D perhaps matches TRBD1 (6 bases). Germline-derived CDR1 and CDR2 are MNHEY and SVGEGT. This CDR3 is built from 15 residues. V was cut by 6 bases and J by 3 bases, with 18 bases left in between. CDR3 loop: CASRPIRTVHYEQYF. The CDR3 nucleotides are TGTGCCAGCAGACCCATTAGGACAGTTCACTACGAGCAGTACTTC.

This clonotype showed up just a few times. V is TRBV4-2 and J is TRBJ1-1, with D hard to call. The CDR3 is made up of 13 amino acids. CDR1 and CDR2 (germline): LGHNA, YNFKEQ. The ends were cut back, 0 bases at V and 2 bases at J, with 4 bases in the middle. CDR3 sequence reads: CASSQDANTEAFF. The CDR3, as DNA: TGTGCCAGCAGCCAAGATGCAAACACTGAAGCTTTCTTT.

This clonotype has just a few counts. The chain is built from TRBV20-1 and TRBJ1-5; 7 bases map to TRBD1. J gave up 1 base and V 6 bases, and 9 bases lay outside the gene matches. There are 15 residues in the CDR3. Germline CDR1 is DFQATT and CDR2 is SNEGSKA (reference sequence). The CDR3 DNA sequence: TGCAGTGCGGACCTGACAGGGATGAGCAATCAGCCCCAGCATTTT. This sequence encodes CSADLTGMSNQPQHF.

This clonotype was seen ten or more times. This rearrangement joins TRBV20-1 to TRBJ1-2, with a tentative D call TRBD1 (6 bases). The CDR3 totals 13 residues. Trimming cost V 3 bases and J 2 bases, with 10 bases left between them. The V gene's germline CDR1 is DFQATT and CDR2 SNEGSKA (reference sequence). The CDR3 coding sequence is TGCAGTGCTAGCGAGACAGGCAACTATGGCTACACCTTC. This encodes CSASETGNYGYTF.

The chain recombines TRBV29-1 with TRBJ2-2; possibly TRBD1 for D (6 bases). Germline loops: CDR1 SQVTM, CDR2 ANQGSEA. The CDR3 extends over 15 amino acids. V dropped 7 bases and J dropped 2 bases, with 17 bases sitting between them. The CDR3 bases are TGCAGCGGGACCTGGGGCAGGGGTAACACCGGGGAGCTGTTTTTT. Translated: CSGTWGRGNTGELFF.

The chain recombines TRBV19 with TRBJ1-2; tentative D call: TRBD1 (5 bases). Trimming shortened V by 6 bases and J by 5 bases, and 16 bases separated the two germline ends. From germline, CDR1 is LNHDA and CDR2 SQIVND (reference sequence). This CDR3 has 14 amino acids. CDR3 sequence: CASSPLGGDYGYTF. DNA of the CDR3: TGTGCCAGTAGCCCGCTAGGAGGGGATTATGGCTACACCTTC.

This clonotype came up a few times. This rearrangement joins TRBV7-9 to TRBJ2-7; D not resolved. Trimming took off 5 bases at V and 3 bases at J, with 17 bases between the two ends. The CDR3 extends over 15 amino acids. CDR1 and CDR2 from the germline V gene are SEHNR and FQNEAQ (reference sequence). In DNA form, the CDR3 reads TGTGCCAGCAGCCCCCTCCGAGTGGACCTCTACGAGCAGTACTTC. Its protein product is CASSPLRVDLYEQYF.

Regarding this clonotype: Germline is not matched at one junction end, which may reflect a read error. This sequence joins TRBV7-7 and TRBJ2-5, with unresolved D. The germline V gene encodes CDR1 SSHAT and CDR2 FNYEAQ (reference sequence). This CDR3 is 13 amino acids long. CDR3 bases: TGTGCTAGCAGCTTGGTCAGTCGAGAGACCCAGTACTTC. This translates into CASSLVSRETQYF.

This clonotype was detected a few times. The chain joins TRBV10-3 to TRBJ2-5, with unresolved D. From germline, CDR1 is ENHRY and CDR2 SYGVKD. V was shortened by 6 bases and J by 2 bases, with 4 bases between the two germline ends. The CDR3 runs 11 residues. Written as DNA, the CDR3 is TGTGCCATCAGGGAGCAAGAGACCCAGTACTTC. This translates into CAIREQETQYF.

There are many counts of this clonotype. V is TRBV5-1 and J is TRBJ2-7, with a tentative D call TRBD1 (6 bases). This CDR3 region has 14 residues. V lost 9 bases and J 2 bases, leaving 18 bases between the germline ends. Germline V gene sequence: CDR1 SGHRS, CDR2 YFSETQ. In DNA, the CDR3 is TGCGCCATCAAACACAGGGAAATCACCTACGAGCAGTACTTC. It translates to CAIKHREITYEQYF.

The table lists this clonotype with a few counts. The chain links TRBV29-1 to TRBJ1-2; D not resolved. Germline CDR1 is SQVTM and CDR2 is ANQGSEA. The V gene lost 3 bases and the J gene lost 4 bases, with 9 bases spanning the gap. CDR3 size: 12 residues. Written as DNA, the CDR3 is TGCAGCGTTGATGCGGGTGGCTATGGCTACACCTTC. Translated: CSVDAGGYGYTF.

The rearrangement uses TRBV12-3 or TRBV12-4 and TRBJ1-1; 8 nucleotides align to TRBD1. Germline trimming cut 6 bases from V and 7 bases from J; bases unmatched to any gene: 10. CDR3 length: 14 residues. The CDR3 nucleotides are TGTGCCAGCAGATCCAGACAGGGGTTTAGTGAAGCTTTCTTT. Protein: CASRSRQGFSEAFF.

V is TRBV10-3 and J is TRBJ1-1; D is unresolved. Trimming removed 0 bases from V and 6 bases from J, with 20 bases in between. The CDR3 runs 17 residues. Germline-derived CDR1 and CDR2 are ENHRY and SYGVKD. CDR3 bases: TGTGCCATCAGTGAGTCGATAGGCCTGACTCGGACGGCTGAAGCTTTCTTT. This sequence encodes CAISESIGLTRTAEAFF.

This chain links TRBV29-1 with TRBJ1-1, with 10 bases fitting TRBD1. Germline trimming cut 7 bases from V and 1 base from J; bases unmatched to any gene: 12. The CDR3 has 16 residues. Germline-derived CDR1 and CDR2 are SQVTM and ANQGSEA. The CDR3 loop is CSGEWDRGYANTEAFF. CDR3 DNA sequence: TGCAGCGGGGAATGGGACAGGGGCTATGCGAACACTGAAGCTTTCTTT.

The CDR3 coding sequence is TGTGCCAGCAGCACCACAGGGTACGGGGGCAATCAGCCCCAGCATTTT. Translating gives CASSTTGYGGNQPQHF. This rearrangement joins TRBV7-9 to TRBJ1-5; D is possibly TRBD1 (6 bases). The CDR3 spans 16 residues. The germline V gene has CDR1 SEHNR and CDR2 FQNEAQ (reference sequence). V lost 5 bases to trimming and J lost 2 bases, with 16 bases between them.

This clonotype has only a few counts. CDR3 region: CASTTPGLYTGELFF. CDR3 nucleotides: TGTGCCAGCACTACCCCGGGACTCTACACCGGGGAGCTGTTTTTT. The rearrangement joins TRBV28 to TRBJ2-2; possible D gene TRBD2, 6 bases. Germline values: CDR1 MDHEN, CDR2 SYDVKM. This CDR3 contains 15 residues. V shed 7 bases and J shed 3 bases, with 15 bases lying between them.

This clonotype was counted only a few times. The chain is built from TRBV15 and TRBJ2-2, with TRBD1 matching 7 bases. The CDR3 runs to 16 residues. The ends lost 3 bases at V and 6 bases at J; junction bases unmatched: 10. CDR1 is LNHNV, CDR2 YYDKDF, per germline (reference sequence). The CDR3 bases are TGTGCCACCAGCAGTAACAGGGGTGTGATGGCCGGGGAGCTGTTTTTT. The encoded protein is CATSSNRGVMAGELFF.

The J gene is TRBJ2-3, the V gene TRBV12-3 or TRBV12-4; TRBD1 matches 8 bases. The CDR3 spans 15 residues. Trimming removed 1 base from V and 7 bases from J; junction bases left unmatched: 7. The CDR3 is CASSLGAGGLNTQYF. CDR3 sequence (DNA): TGTGCCAGCAGTTTAGGGGCAGGGGGCTTGAATACGCAGTATTTT.

The sample holds a few counts of this clonotype. This chain joins TRBV18 and TRBJ2-5, with D possibly TRBD2 on 6 matching bases. The CDR3 length is 16 residues. Germline assignment: CDR1 KGHSH and CDR2 LQKENI. Trimming took 4 bases from V and 1 from J, leaving 16 bases between them. CDR3 nucleotide sequence: TGTGCCAGCTCACTGGGGGAGGTCTGGAGCCAAGAGACCCAGTACTTC. This translates into CASSLGEVWSQETQYF.